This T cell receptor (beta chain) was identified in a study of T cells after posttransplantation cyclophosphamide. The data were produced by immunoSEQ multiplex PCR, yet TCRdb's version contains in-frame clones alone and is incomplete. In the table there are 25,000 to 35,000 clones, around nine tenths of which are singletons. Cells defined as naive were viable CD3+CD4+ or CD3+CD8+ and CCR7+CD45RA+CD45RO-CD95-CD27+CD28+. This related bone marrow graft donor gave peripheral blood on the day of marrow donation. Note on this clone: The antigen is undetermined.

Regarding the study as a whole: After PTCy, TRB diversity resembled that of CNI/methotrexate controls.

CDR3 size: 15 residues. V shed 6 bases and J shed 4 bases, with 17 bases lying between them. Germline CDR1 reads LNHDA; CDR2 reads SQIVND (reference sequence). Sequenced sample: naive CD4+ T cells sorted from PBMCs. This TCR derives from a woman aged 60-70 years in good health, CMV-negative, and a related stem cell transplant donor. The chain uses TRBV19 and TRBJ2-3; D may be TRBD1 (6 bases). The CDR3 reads CASSRQTGQADTQYF. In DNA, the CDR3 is TGTGCCAGTAGCAGACAGACAGGCCAGGCAGATACGCAGTATTTT.